Detailed here is one T cell receptor (beta chain). TCRdb re-analyzed the PCR reads through MiXCR. This table has over 30,000 clones, about a sixth appearing once. Thyroid surgery took place with no prior treatment in any patient. The data are from a study of metastatic and nonmetastatic thyroid tumors. Study context: Repertoire data that came from the blood and tumor or nodule tissue of malignant and benign thyroid patients were compared.

The ends were cut back, 2 bases at V and 6 bases at J, with 20 bases in the middle. This CDR3 region has 17 residues. Germline V gene sequence: CDR1 SGHAT, CDR2 FQNNGV. The chain links TRBV11-2 to TRBJ2-1; D is unresolved. This receptor was taken from a male donor with papillary thyroid cancer or a benign thyroid nodule (not recorded which). Some clones in this sample may be carry-over from other donors' samples. Sample: blood. CDR3 DNA: TGTGCCAGCAGCTTATGGAACAGCCTTGGAGTTTTCAATGAGCAGTTCTTC. This encodes CASSLWNSLGVFNEQFF.